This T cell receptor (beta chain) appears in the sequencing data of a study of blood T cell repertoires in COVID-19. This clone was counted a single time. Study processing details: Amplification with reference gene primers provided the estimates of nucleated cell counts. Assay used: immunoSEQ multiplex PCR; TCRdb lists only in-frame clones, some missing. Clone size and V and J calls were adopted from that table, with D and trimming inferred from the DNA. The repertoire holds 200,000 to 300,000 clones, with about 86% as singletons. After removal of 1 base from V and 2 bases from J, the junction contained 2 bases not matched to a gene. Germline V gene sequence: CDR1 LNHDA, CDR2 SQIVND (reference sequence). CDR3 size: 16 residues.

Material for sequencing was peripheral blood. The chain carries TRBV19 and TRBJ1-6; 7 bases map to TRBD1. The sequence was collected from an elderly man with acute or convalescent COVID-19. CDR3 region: CASSIAGGAYNSPLHF. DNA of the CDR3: TGTGCCAGTAGTATAGCAGGGGGTGCCTATAATTCACCCCTCCACTTT.